This T cell receptor beta chain was sequenced in a study of CD8 T cells in ankylosing spondylitis. With regard to this clonotype: Its antigen is unknown.

Study-wide findings and caveats: Eight highly homologous variants formed a TCR beta motif that appeared characteristic of ankylosing spondylitis blood. Disease-linked clones were found to be CD8+ and relatively rare in peripheral blood. From matched ankylosing spondylitis synovial fluid, disease-linked clones were reportedly recovered at significantly enriched levels. Earlier studies detected some motif variants in reactive arthritis synovial fluid and blood.

Quantitative barcoded 5'-RACE was used to prepare TCR beta libraries. TCRdb used MiXCR to reprocess the 5' RACE reads, holding one entry per CDR3 protein. Among a few hundred thousand distinct CDR3 sequences listed, about 22% were seen once. Sequencing used blood, either unsorted or a sorted T cell fraction (not recorded which). This receptor was identified in a male donor with ankylosing spondylitis.

The CDR3: CASSQAGTDYEQYF. Here the CDR3 DNA reads TGTGCCAGCAGCCAGGCCGGGACAGACTACGAGCAGTACTTC. The chain recombines TRBV7-6 with TRBJ2-7; TRBD1 aligns across 7 bases. The CDR3 length is 14 residues. Germline loops: CDR1 SGHVS, CDR2 FNYEAQ. V dropped 5 bases and J dropped 3; count of bases not matched to a gene: 7.